The following is a TCR beta chain sequence with its context. Looked up from germline, CDR1 is SGHAT and CDR2 is FQNNGV. V lost 5 bases to trimming and J lost 0 bases; unmatched junction nucleotides: 9. CDR3 length equals 16 residues. Per the authors' pipeline: Amplifying reference gene primers gave estimates of nucleated cell counts. Some clones are missing from TCRdb's copy, which holds only in-frame ones; the method was immunoSEQ multiplex PCR. The D gene and trimming were derived from the DNA, and the V and J assignments and clone size from that table. The sample lists roughly 200,000 clones; roughly 85% were seen once. Individuals aged roughly 18 to 95 years were recruited from fewer than 25 US areas. Cohort placement rested on clinical history that participants reported themselves. The record originates from a study of blood T cell repertoires in COVID-19. Study information: Sources were T cells, B-cell-depleted T cells, or PBMCs; the material itself was cDNA or gDNA.

What was sequenced was PBMCs or T cells enriched from blood (not recorded which). V gene TRBV11-2 combines with J gene TRBJ2-7; 8 bases line up with TRBD2. The receptor was isolated from a woman in her 40s with acute COVID-19. CDR3 bases: TGTGCCAGCAGCACCTTAGCGGGGTCAAGCTCCTACGAGCAGTACTTC. It yields the protein CASSTLAGSSSYEQYF.